These 26 T cell receptor beta chains came from one sample sequenced in a study of monozygotic twins with cystic fibrosis. TCRdb's copy holds only in-frame clones and misses some; the assay was immunoSEQ multiplex PCR. The table shows 7,400 or so clones, with 85% to 95% occurring only once. The specimen sequenced was blood. Receptors originate from a boy aged 2 to 10 with cystic fibrosis.

This sequence joins TRBV9 and TRBJ1-4; D call uncertain. CDR3 length equals 14 residues. Germline assignment: CDR1 SGDLS and CDR2 YYNGEE. Trimming took off 7 bases at V and 0 bases at J, with 10 bases between the two ends. CDR3 coding DNA: TGTGCCAGCGGGGAGAGGGCAACTAATGAAAAACTGTTTTTT. As protein: CASGERATNEKLFF.

The V and J genes are TRBV12-5 and TRBJ1-5; the match to TRBD1 covers 7 bases. Germline assignment: CDR1 LGHNT and CDR2 FRNRAP. V lost 6 bases and J lost 0; bases outside the gene matches: 5. The CDR3 covers 15 residues. The CDR3 spells CASGLTGTSNQPQHF. CDR3 nucleotide sequence: TGTGCTAGTGGCTTGACAGGGACTAGCAATCAGCCCCAGCATTTT.

The V gene is TRBV11-3, the J gene TRBJ1-6; 9 bases are a match to TRBD1. V lost 4 bases, J lost 5 bases, and 3 bases stayed unmatched. Germline loops: CDR1 SGHNT, CDR2 YENEEA. This CDR3 has 15 residues. CDR3 sequence (DNA): TGTGCCAGCAGCTGGACAGGGGCTAATAATTCACCCCTCCACTTT. Encoded protein: CASSWTGANNSPLHF.

The gene calls are TRBV7-9 and TRBJ2-2; D gene ambiguous. The CDR3 is made up of 13 amino acids. V shed 1 base and J shed 6 bases, with 6 bases lying between them. Germline V CDR1 and CDR2: SEHNR, FQNEAQ (reference sequence). This CDR3 is CASSLGSAGELFF. The DNA for the CDR3 is TGTGCCAGCAGCTTAGGGAGCGCCGGGGAGCTGTTTTTT.

This chain links TRBV9 with TRBJ1-3; D call uncertain. This CDR3 region has 15 residues. Germline V gene sequence: CDR1 SGDLS, CDR2 YYNGEE. With 0 bases removed from V and 2 bases from J, the gap between germline ends came to 9 bases. CDR3 DNA: TGTGCCAGCAGCGTAGGAAAGGGCCCTGGAAACACCATATATTTT. Its translation: CASSVGKGPGNTIYF.

The V gene is TRBV10-3, the J gene TRBJ1-1; D might be TRBD1 (5 bases). V was pared by 3 bases and J by 4 bases, with 12 bases between. CDR3 length: 14 residues. Germline-derived CDR1 and CDR2 are ENHRY and SYGVKD. The CDR3, as DNA: TGTGCCATCAGTGATGAAGTCAGGGTCACTGAAGCTTTCTTT. Protein sequence: CAISDEVRVTEAFF.

The rearrangement uses TRBV11-1 and TRBJ2-7, with TRBD2 as a possible D gene (7 bases). The CDR3 has 17 amino acids. Germline loops: CDR1 SGHAT, CDR2 FQDESV (reference sequence). With 6 bases removed from V and 2 bases from J, the gap between germline ends came to 23 bases. The CDR3 DNA is TGTGCCAGCAGAGTGAAGGTTAGGGGGGGATGGACCTACGAGCAGTACTTC. Protein product: CASRVKVRGGWTYEQYF.

The J gene is TRBJ1-2, the V gene TRBV11-3, with D tentatively TRBD1 (5 bases). The V gene's germline CDR1 is SGHNT and CDR2 YENEEA. Trimming left V 5 bases short and J 5 bases short, with 18 bases between. CDR3 length equals 15 residues. The CDR3 DNA reads TGTGCCAGCAGCCCCCGCCTCGGGGGGGAATATGGCTACACCTTC. Protein product: CASSPRLGGEYGYTF.

The chain is built from TRBV11-1 and TRBJ2-7; D remains ambiguous. This CDR3 has 13 residues. Trimming left V 0 bases short and J 6 bases short, with 9 bases between. The V gene's germline CDR1 is SGHAT and CDR2 FQDESV (reference sequence). The CDR3 loop is CASSLAVLSEQYF. The CDR3 DNA is TGTGCCAGCAGCTTAGCTGTCCTCTCCGAGCAGTACTTC. Together with reference TRBV11-1 and TRBJ2-7, the CDR3 gives the full variable domain: EAEVAQSPRYKITEKSQAVAFWCDPISGHATLYWYRQILGQGPELLVQFQDESVVDDSQLPKDRFSAERLKGVDSTLKIQPAELGDSAMYLCASSLAVLSEQYFGPGTRLTVT.

The chain has TRBV6-5 and TRBJ1-1; maybe TRBD1 (6 bases). Per germline, CDR1 MNHEY and CDR2 SVGAGI. This CDR3 contains 15 residues. V dropped 3 bases and J dropped 0 bases, with 11 bases sitting between them. The CDR3 sequence is CASSYSGGLNTEAFF. The DNA of the CDR3 is TGTGCCAGCAGTTATAGTGGGGGGCTGAACACTGAAGCTTTCTTT.

The rearrangement uses TRBV7-2 and TRBJ2-5; a weak D match, TRBD2 (6 bases). Germline V gene sequence: CDR1 SGHTA, CDR2 FQGNSA. The CDR3 is 15 amino acids. Trimming shortened V by 0 bases and J by 2 bases, and 10 bases separated the two germline ends. The CDR3 is CASSLAGGSQETQYF. CDR3 DNA sequence: TGTGCCAGCAGCTTAGCGGGGGGAAGTCAAGAGACCCAGTACTTC.

V usage is TRBV7-9 and J usage is TRBJ1-5; D remains unclear. The V gene's germline CDR1 is SEHNR and CDR2 FQNEAQ (reference sequence). The CDR3 is 14 amino acids. The germline V and J ends were trimmed by 2 bases and 5 bases, with 10 bases remaining between them. The CDR3 protein is CASSLIDTDQPQHF. The CDR3, as DNA: TGTGCCAGCAGCTTAATAGACACCGATCAGCCCCAGCATTTT. The entire variable domain, with the rest obtained from reference TRBV7-9 and TRBJ1-5, is as follows: DTGVSQNPRHKITKRGQNVTFRCDPISEHNRLYWYRQTLGQGPEFLTYFQNEAQLEKSRLLSDRFSAERPKGSFSTLEIQRTEQGDSAMYLCASSLIDTDQPQHFGDGTRLSIL.

This chain links TRBV6-6 with TRBJ1-1; 7 bases match TRBD1. Germline V gives CDR1 MNHNY, CDR2 SVGAGI (reference sequence). This CDR3 spans 16 amino acids. Losses at the gene ends were 0 bases for V and 10 bases for J; bases not matched to a gene: 14. The CDR3 loop is CASSYSPTGRFFGAFF. CDR3 in DNA: TGTGCCAGCAGTTACTCTCCGACAGGGCGGTTTTTCGGAGCTTTCTTT.

The chain has TRBV4-3 and TRBJ2-7; D ambiguous. The CDR3 is made up of 15 amino acids. Trimming took off 2 bases at V and 2 bases at J, with 13 bases between the two ends. CDR1 and CDR2 from the germline V gene are LGHNA and YSLEER. The CDR3 bases are TGCGCCAGCAGCCAAAGGTTCAGCGCCGCCTACGAGCAGTACTTC. It yields the protein CASSQRFSAAYEQYF.

The chain carries TRBV7-8 and TRBJ1-5; weak D call: TRBD1 (6 bases). V was clipped by 5 bases and J by 9 bases, with 29 bases between them. The CDR3 runs to 18 residues. The germline V gene has CDR1 SGHVS and CDR2 FQNEAQ. Written as DNA, the CDR3 is TGTGCCAGCAGCCTGGAGACCCGCAGGGGTCGCGGCCCCGGGCCCCAGCATTTT. This translates into CASSLETRRGRGPGPQHF.

The chain joins TRBV19 to TRBJ1-6; no reliable D call. V lost 1 base and J 5 bases, leaving 9 bases between the germline ends. Germline CDR1 reads LNHDA; CDR2 reads SQIVND (reference sequence). This CDR3 has 15 amino acids. In nucleotides, the CDR3 is TGTGCCAGTAGTATAGTAGGAGAGAATAATTCACCCCTCCACTTT. Residues: CASSIVGENNSPLHF. Together with reference TRBV19 and TRBJ1-6, the CDR3 gives the full variable domain: DGGITQSPKYLFRKEGQNVTLSCEQNLNHDAMYWYRQDPGQGLRLIYYSQIVNDFQKGDIAEGYSVSREKKESFPLTVTSAQKNPTAFYLCASSIVGENNSPLHFGNGTRLTVT.

A single count supports this clone. The gene calls are TRBV25-1 and TRBJ2-1, with D uncertain. V lost 1 base and J 11 bases, leaving 12 bases between the germline ends. The germline V gene encodes CDR1 MGHDK and CDR2 SYGVNS. The CDR3 has 13 amino acids. CDR3 bases: TGTGCCAGCAGTGAATCATCAGGTTATAAGCAGTTCTTC. Translation gives CASSESSGYKQFF.

The chain couples TRBV27 to TRBJ2-7, with 8 bases lining up with TRBD1. V gave up 4 bases and J gave up 5 bases; unmatched junction bases: 1. Germline V gene data show CDR1 as MNHEY and CDR2 as SMNVEV (reference sequence). The CDR3 is made up of 12 amino acids. Written as DNA, the CDR3 is TGTGCCAGCAGTTCAGGGGGCCACGAGCAGTACTTC. Protein: CASSSGGHEQYF.

CDR3 amino acids: CASSLSMDASPLHF. CDR3 sequence (DNA): TGTGCCAGCAGCTTAAGTATGGACGCCTCACCCCTCCACTTT. The J gene is TRBJ1-6, the V gene TRBV7-2, with unresolved D. The CDR3 runs to 14 residues. V lost 2 bases, J lost 10 bases, and 12 bases lay in between. The germline V gene has CDR1 SGHTA and CDR2 FQGNSA.

The chain uses TRBV7-7 and TRBJ2-3, with D perhaps TRBD2 (6 bases). CDR3 size: 16 residues. The germline CDR1 and CDR2 sequences are SSHAT and FNYEAQ (reference sequence). V was clipped by 5 bases and J by 0 bases, with 15 bases between them. The CDR3 nucleotides are TGTGCCAGCAGCGTGGACTCCGGGACTAGCACAGATACGCAGTATTTT. It specifies CASSVDSGTSTDTQYF.

The chain carries TRBV11-2 and TRBJ2-3, with 13 bases aligning to TRBD2. Losses at the gene ends were 4 bases for V and 2 bases for J; bases not matched to a gene: 3. This CDR3 region has 16 residues. Germline lookup yields CDR1 SGHAT and CDR2 FQNNGV. In nucleotides, the CDR3 is TGTGCCAGCAGCTCGGGACTAGCGGGGCACACAGATACGCAGTATTTT. Protein product: CASSSGLAGHTDTQYF.

V gene TRBV7-2 combines with J gene TRBJ1-1, with D perhaps TRBD1 (5 bases). CDR3 length equals 13 residues. In germline, CDR1 is SGHTA, CDR2 FQGNSA. Trimming left V 6 bases short and J 1 base short, with 9 bases between. CDR3 region: CASSSDRNTEAFF. CDR3 DNA sequence: TGTGCCAGCAGTTCCGACAGGAACACTGAAGCTTTCTTT.

This clone appeared a single time. The chain has TRBV27 and TRBJ1-2, with D possibly matching TRBD1 (5 bases). Germline assignment: CDR1 MNHEY and CDR2 SMNVEV (reference sequence). Between the trimmed V and J ends, which lost 5 bases and 8 bases, there was a span of 15 bases. The CDR3 sequence is 13 residues long. The CDR3 sequence is CASSPTEAGGYTF. The DNA for the CDR3 is TGTGCCAGCAGTCCCACGGAGGCAGGGGGCTACACCTTC.

The chain couples TRBV6-1 to TRBJ1-5; D is ambiguous. The CDR3 loop spans 11 amino acids. The V gene lost 3 bases and the J gene lost 3 bases, with 0 bases spanning the gap. Per the germline V gene, CDR1 is MNHNS and CDR2 is SASEGT. The CDR3, as DNA: TGTGCCAGCAGTGACAATCAGCCCCAGCATTTT. Translation: CASSDNQPQHF.

This rearrangement joins TRBV2 to TRBJ2-1, with D tentatively TRBD1 (5 bases). The CDR3 sequence is 13 residues long. Germline V lookup: CDR1 SNHLY, CDR2 FYNNEI. V lost 3 bases and J 7 bases, leaving 10 bases between the germline ends. CDR3 region: CASSERRTNEQFF. In DNA form, the CDR3 reads TGTGCCAGCAGTGAGAGGCGGACAAATGAGCAGTTCTTC.

The rearrangement joins TRBV6-5 to TRBJ2-3, with D maybe TRBD2 (6 bases). V was trimmed by 2 bases and J by 0 bases, leaving 12 bases between them. Germline assignment: CDR1 MNHEY and CDR2 SVGAGI. This CDR3 is 16 amino acids long. The CDR3 DNA follows: TGTGCCAGCAGTTACCGTTGGGAGGCTAGCACAGATACGCAGTATTTT. Residues: CASSYRWEASTDTQYF.